This TCR beta chain was found in a study of blood T cell repertoires in COVID-19. Using immunoSEQ multiplex PCR, the repertoire was profiled, and TCRdb retains in-frame clones only, with some absent. The sample carries roughly 200,000 clones, around 94% recorded once. The CDR3 has 15 residues. The ends were cut back, 2 bases at V and 6 bases at J, with 16 bases in the middle. Germline CDR1 SEHNR, CDR2 FQNEAQ (reference sequence). The chain is built from TRBV7-9 and TRBJ1-1, with D possibly TRBD1 on 5 matching bases. This clonotype was obtained from a man under 40 with COVID-19, enrolled during active disease. Sequencing input: peripheral blood. DNA of the CDR3: TGTGCCAGCAGCTTAATAGGGGATGGGGATGCTGAAGCTTTCTTT. This codes for CASSLIGDGDAEAFF.